A single sample is the source of the 4 T cell receptor beta chains below, sequenced in a study of shared clonotypes between healthy human individuals. The data were produced by immunoSEQ multiplex PCR, yet TCRdb's version contains in-frame clones alone and is incomplete. Of about 110,000 clones listed, approximately 70% are singletons. Sequencing was performed on memory CD8+ T cells sorted from blood. As for subset: CD45RO+ cells pooled with CCR7-negative TemRA cells. The receptors stem from a woman aged 25 to 39 in good health.

V and J are TRBV7-9 and TRBJ1-2; D possibly corresponds to TRBD1 (6 bases). The CDR3 sequence is 16 residues long. CDR1 SEHNR and CDR2 FQNEAQ come from the germline V gene (reference sequence). Trimming took 4 bases from V and 2 from J, leaving 17 bases between them. DNA of the CDR3: TGTGCCAGCAGCTCACATCGGGGGGGCTGGAACTATGGCTACACCTTC. This codes for CASSSHRGGWNYGYTF.

The rearrangement uses TRBV20-1 and TRBJ2-1, with D unresolved. V gave up 5 bases and J gave up 12 bases, with 8 bases separating them. The germline gives CDR1 DFQATT, CDR2 SNEGSKA (reference sequence). The CDR3 totals 9 residues. In DNA, the CDR3 is TGCAGTGCTCAACGGGCGCAGTTCTTC. Translating gives CSAQRAQFF.

This clone has a single count. This chain connects TRBV4-1 to TRBJ2-1, with D perhaps being TRBD1 or TRBD2 (5 bases each). The CDR3 totals 15 residues. V was cut by 2 bases and J by 2 bases, with 10 bases left in between. CDR1 is MGHRA and CDR2 is YSYEKL in the germline V gene. CDR3 region: CASSQRGSAYNEQFF. The CDR3 DNA sequence: TGCGCCAGCAGCCAACGGGGCAGCGCCTACAATGAGCAGTTCTTC.

Comments on this clone: At the DNA level, this CDR3 is encoded by other sequences in the same sample as well. The V gene is TRBV4-1, the J gene TRBJ1-1, with D unresolved. Germline-derived CDR1 and CDR2 are MGHRA and YSYEKL. There are 14 residues in the CDR3. Trimming cost V 0 bases and J 4 bases, with 9 bases left between them. The CDR3 region is CASSQEHGGTEAFF. The CDR3 DNA is TGCGCCAGCAGCCAAGAACACGGTGGCACTGAAGCTTTCTTT.